Listed below are T cell receptor beta chains from one sample, sequenced in a study of cytomegalovirus exposure and HLA in healthy donors. Libraries were prepared by immunoSEQ multiplex PCR; TCRdb keeps only in-frame clonotypes and omits some of them. The sample shows roughly 250,000 clones, about 80% of them seen only once. The sequencing input was PBMCs. All receptors derive from a girl aged 2-10 years in good health and CMV-seronegative. CDR3s leave out the opening cysteine and the closing phenylalanine or tryptophan.

>TRBJ1-4|TRBV6-1|12
ASRRVSAEEKLF
>TRBJ1-2|TRBV27|12
ASSPPDRSYGYT
>TRBJ1-1|TRBV7-9|13
ASSLVWAGISEAF
>TRBJ1-3|TRBV28|12
ASKQGGSGNTIY
>TRBJ2-5|TRBV6-5|13
ASASDRGKQGTQY
>TRBJ2-7|TRBV2|10
ASRDRGYEQY
>TRBJ1-1|TRBV4-1|19
ASSRWTGANRDWKRNTEAF
>TRBJ2-7|TRBV28|11
ASTRTGGHEQY
>TRBJ1-1|TRBV14|14
ASSQEIWRGNTEAF
>TRBJ2-1|TRBV28|11
ASVSGGGDEQF
>TRBJ1-1|TRBV5-1|13
ASSSRQAGNTEAF
>TRBJ2-5|TRBV12-2|12
ASRPLPPRETQY
>TRBJ2-7|TRBV11-2|13
ASSPWGDTQYEQY
>TRBJ2-1|TRBV29-1|10
SVYISYNEQF
>TRBJ2-3|TRBV29-1|14
SVEDKGARGADTQY
>TRBJ2-5|TRBV20-1|9
SVPGQGTQY
>TRBJ1-6|TRBV9|13
ASSVAAGLVSPLH
>TRBJ1-6|TRBV4-2|16
ASSQDRRTGASNSPLH
>TRBJ1-1|TRBV19|13
ASSILAGGGTEAF
>TRBJ1-1|TRBV27|11
ASSLLTDTEAF
>TRBJ1-2|TRBV10-3|12
AISPPGDSYGYT
>TRBJ2-7|TRBV5-4|11
ASSAGQFYEQY
>TRBJ1-3|TRBV28|13
ASSPAGVTGNTIY
>TRBJ1-2|TRBV5-4|9
ASSYGVWYT
>TRBJ1-3|TRBV5-6|12
ASSLLDRGNTIY
>TRBJ1-5|TRBV7-9|16
SSSSGIRGLGSNQPQH
>TRBJ1-2|TRBV29-1|11
SVGTGVADGYT
>TRBJ2-2|TRBV5-1|15
ASSLDTSSGSTGELF
>TRBJ2-7|TRBV27|13
ASTLNGQGPYEQY
>TRBJ1-4|TRBV27|13
ASSLSRATNEKLF
>TRBJ1-3|TRBV9|15
ASSAGGQGAHGNTIY
>TRBJ2-1|TRBV2|14
ASSPPLLAGGVEQF
>TRBJ2-3|TRBV10-3|14
AISLSTSGSSDTQY
>TRBJ1-6|TRBV5-6|15
ASSLKVGGRRNSPLH
>TRBJ2-7|TRBV7-2|17
ASSLWGRGAEVGDYEQY
>TRBJ1-6|TRBV7-9|15
ASSDPVGPFYNSPLH
>TRBJ2-1|TRBV6-5|13
ASSYSAGTSGSLF
>TRBJ1-1|TRBV28|12
ASSSPRRNTEAF
>TRBJ1-1|TRBV7-2|11
ASSLGTGIEAF
>TRBJ2-5|TRBV6-1|11
ASSERESETQY
>TRBJ2-7|TRBV7-8|14
ASSLAETGGSYEQY
>TRBJ1-4|TRBV30|12
AWTPTGGVEKLF
>TRBJ2-7|TRBV5-4|12
ASSGTESSYEQY
>TRBJ2-1|TRBV7-6|13
ASSPRPGGANEQF
>TRBJ2-3|TRBV5-6|12
ASSLLAAVDTQY
>TRBJ2-1|TRBV7-2|16
ASSRRTSGGAGYNEQF
>TRBJ2-5|TRBV6-6|10
ASRQGSETQY
>TRBJ2-7|TRBV27|16
ASSLLDLAGGPGYEQY
>TRBJ1-5|TRBV27|12
ASSSVNSNQPQH
>TRBJ2-7|TRBV2|13
ASSENRDSSYEQY
>TRBJ2-2|TRBV19|14
ASCKAGGPWTGELF